The next 29 T cell receptor beta chains were all read from a single sample in a study of PD-1 blockade in classical Hodgkin lymphoma. Brentuximab vedotin exposure varied among the patients, all of whom had relapsed after autologous stem cell transplantation. Libraries were prepared by immunoSEQ multiplex PCR; TCRdb keeps only in-frame clonotypes and omits some of them. The table shows about 18,000 clones, with roughly 80% occurring only once. The sequences come from peripheral blood mononuclear cells (PBMCs), collected at baseline. The receptors here all came from a human donor with classical Hodgkin lymphoma.

The chain couples TRBV7-3 to TRBJ2-5, with 8 bases fitting TRBD1. Germline values: CDR1 SGHTA, CDR2 FQGTGA. The CDR3 spans 15 residues. Germline trimming cut 3 bases from V and 5 bases from J; bases unmatched to any gene: 8. CDR3 protein: CASSFQGARGETQYF. CDR3 DNA sequence: TGTGCCAGCAGCTTTCAGGGGGCGCGAGGGGAGACCCAGTACTTC.

V is TRBV4-1 and J is TRBJ2-7, with 11 bases identical to TRBD2. CDR3 size: 15 residues. Germline trimming cut 4 bases from V and 5 bases from J; bases unmatched to any gene: 7. Germline CDR1 reads MGHRA; CDR2 reads YSYEKL. This CDR3 is CASSLAGGCPDEQYF. CDR3 bases: TGCGCCAGCAGCCTAGCGGGAGGGTGTCCGGACGAGCAGTACTTC.

The chain couples TRBV5-6 to TRBJ2-7; 8 bases fit TRBD2. CDR1 is SGHDT and CDR2 is YYEEEE in the germline V gene. There are 15 residues in the CDR3. V lost 3 bases to trimming and J lost 3 bases; unmatched junction nucleotides: 8. DNA of the CDR3: TGTGCCAGCAGCTCCCAGCGGGAGAGTAACTACGAGCAGTACTTC. This encodes CASSSQRESNYEQYF.

The chain combines TRBV7-6 with TRBJ2-7; 8 bases match TRBD1. This CDR3 spans 16 amino acids. V shed 5 bases, J shed 4 bases, and the junction held 13 bases outside the gene matches. Germline loops: CDR1 SGHVS, CDR2 FNYEAQ. CDR3 sequence reads: CASSTETGVVGYEQYF. The CDR3 DNA sequence: TGTGCCAGCAGCACCGAGACAGGGGTGGTTGGGTACGAGCAGTACTTC.

J is TRBJ2-7 and V is TRBV6-1, with 9 bases identical to TRBD1. CDR3 length: 15 amino acids. The V gene's germline CDR1 is MNHNS and CDR2 SASEGT. Trimming cost V 2 bases and J 4 bases; bases outside gene matches: 6. Here the CDR3 DNA reads TGTGCCAGCAGTGAATACGGGACAGGGTGGTACGAGCAGTACTTC. This codes for CASSEYGTGWYEQYF.

The chain employs TRBV6-1 and TRBJ2-6; D gene unclear. Germline V gene sequence: CDR1 MNHNS, CDR2 SASEGT. The CDR3 consists of 13 residues. V was pared by 7 bases and J by 0 bases, with 4 bases between. The CDR3 bases are TGTGCCAGCACATCCTCTGGGGCCAACGTCCTGACTTTC. Its translation is CASTSSGANVLTF.

This clone was picked up a small number of times. The chain joins TRBV4-1 to TRBJ1-2; 8 bases are a match to TRBD1. CDR1 and CDR2 from the germline V gene are MGHRA and YSYEKL. The CDR3 has 16 amino acids. Trimming removed 0 bases from V and 4 bases from J; junction bases left unmatched: 7. The CDR3: CASSQDRRGRPYGYTF. For the CDR3, the DNA is TGCGCCAGCAGCCAAGACCGCAGGGGGCGCCCCTATGGCTACACCTTC.

The genes are TRBV2 and TRBJ2-3; the match to TRBD2 covers 8 bases. The CDR3 sequence is 17 residues long. Germline trimming cut 0 bases from V and 1 base from J; bases unmatched to any gene: 6. Germline CDR1 reads SNHLY; CDR2 reads FYNNEI. The CDR3 DNA is TGTGCCAGCAGTGAAGCGCTTGGGACTAGACGCACAGATACGCAGTATTTT. Its protein product is CASSEALGTRRTDTQYF.

The rearrangement joins TRBV5-1 to TRBJ2-2; D gene unclear. The germline gives CDR1 SGHRS, CDR2 YFSETQ. The CDR3 sequence is 16 residues long. Trimming left V 0 bases short and J 6 bases short, with 15 bases between. The CDR3 DNA follows: TGCGCCAGCAGCTTGGCTTCAGCGCAGCATCCCGGGGAGCTGTTTTTT. It specifies CASSLASAQHPGELFF.

The rearrangement links TRBV19 to TRBJ2-3, with 11 bases aligning to TRBD2. Trimming took 3 bases from V and 3 from J; bases not matched to a gene: 2. The CDR3 length is 15 residues. Germline CDR1 is LNHDA and CDR2 is SQIVND (reference sequence). This chain's CDR3 is CASSMSSGRTDTQYF. The CDR3, as DNA: TGTGCCAGTAGTATGTCTAGCGGGAGGACAGATACGCAGTATTTT.

The CDR3 bases are TGCGCCAGCAGCTTGGTTGGCAGAGGCTCCTATAATTCACCCCTCCACTTT. It translates to CASSLVGRGSYNSPLHF. The chain carries TRBV5-1 and TRBJ1-6, with D uncertain. CDR3 length: 17 amino acids. The germline V gene has CDR1 SGHRS and CDR2 YFSETQ. V lost 0 bases to trimming and J lost 0 bases, with 10 bases between them.

V is TRBV7-2 and J is TRBJ2-5, with TRBD2 identical over 16 bases. The CDR3 is 18 residues long. Germline CDR1 reads SGHTA; CDR2 reads FQGNSA. V lost 1 base, J lost 2 bases, and 4 bases stayed unmatched. The CDR3 protein is CASSLGGTSGGAQETQYF. Written as DNA, the CDR3 is TGTGCCAGCAGCTTAGGCGGGACTAGCGGGGGGGCTCAAGAGACCCAGTACTTC. The variable domain in full, completed from reference TRBV7-2 and TRBJ2-5, reads GAGVSQSPSNKVTEKGKDVELRCDPISGHTALYWYRQSLGQGLEFLIYFQGNSAPDKSGLPSDRFSAERTGGSVSTLTIQRTQQEDSAVYLCASSLGGTSGGAQETQYFGPGTRLLVL.

The rearrangement links TRBV30 to TRBJ2-3, with 9 nucleotides matching TRBD1. The trim removed 3 bases at V and 5 bases at J, leaving 12 bases unmatched. Germline V gene lookup returns CDR1 GTSNPN and CDR2 SVGIG (reference sequence). The CDR3 covers 16 residues. CDR3 region: CAWSLPGQGVGDTQYF. In DNA form, the CDR3 reads TGTGCCTGGAGCCTTCCGGGACAGGGCGTCGGAGATACGCAGTATTTT.

The CDR3 reads CAWSEMSGGAMKQFF. CDR3 DNA: TGTGCCTGGAGTGAAATGAGCGGGGGGGCAATGAAGCAGTTCTTC. The J gene is TRBJ2-1, the V gene TRBV30; 10 positions match TRBD2. Germline V CDR1 and CDR2: GTSNPN, SVGIG (reference sequence). This CDR3 region has 15 residues. The junction had 11 bases not matched to a gene; V was cut back by 1 base and J by 11 bases.

The J gene is TRBJ1-2, the V gene TRBV5-1; 8 bases line up with TRBD1. V lost 4 bases to trimming and J lost 4 bases; unmatched junction nucleotides: 9. Per germline, CDR1 SGHRS and CDR2 YFSETQ. This CDR3 is built from 15 residues. CDR3 in DNA: TGCGCCAGCAGCGCAGGATCGACAGGGGTCTATGGCTACACCTTC. This gives the protein CASSAGSTGVYGYTF. Supplemented by reference TRBV5-1 and TRBJ1-2, the full variable domain reads KAGVTQTPRYLIKTRGQQVTLSCSPISGHRSVSWYQQTPGQGLQFLFEYFSETQRNKGNFPGRFSGRQFSNSRSEMNVSTLELGDSALYLCASSAGSTGVYGYTFGSGTRLTVV.

The rearrangement joins TRBV5-8 to TRBJ2-6, with D possibly matching TRBD1 (5 bases). Germline V gene data show CDR1 as SGHTS and CDR2 as YDEGEE. This CDR3 has 15 residues. V lost 9 bases and J 0 bases, leaving 13 bases between the germline ends. CDR3 DNA: TGTGCCACTGACGTAGGGGACTCTGGGGCCAACGTCCTGACTTTC. Protein sequence: CATDVGDSGANVLTF.

The chain employs TRBV5-5 and TRBJ2-5; TRBD2 aligns across 8 bases. CDR1 SGHKS and CDR2 YYEKEE come from the germline V gene (reference sequence). The junction had 8 bases not matched to a gene; V was cut back by 4 bases and J by 0 bases. The CDR3 spans 16 residues. CDR3 protein: CASSLGVAGNQETQYF. The CDR3 region has the DNA TGTGCCAGCAGCCTGGGGGTAGCGGGGAACCAAGAGACCCAGTACTTC.

The gene calls are TRBV6-1 and TRBJ2-3; 10 bases map to TRBD1. Per germline, CDR1 MNHNS and CDR2 SASEGT. After removal of 3 bases from V and 6 bases from J, the junction contained 0 bases not matched to a gene. This CDR3 contains 13 residues. The CDR3 protein is CASSEGQGDTQYF. CDR3 in DNA: TGTGCCAGCAGTGAGGGACAGGGGGATACGCAGTATTTT.

V and J are TRBV2 and TRBJ2-3; weak D call: TRBD2 (5 bases). This CDR3 comprises 13 residues. The V gene lost 7 bases and the J gene lost 3 bases, with 11 bases spanning the gap. Germline V gene data show CDR1 as SNHLY and CDR2 as FYNNEI. CDR3 nucleotides: TGTGCCAGCACGGCGGACTTTACAGATACGCAGTATTTT. This codes for CASTADFTDTQYF.

V gene TRBV19 combines with J gene TRBJ2-1; tentative D call: TRBD1 (6 bases). Trimming shortened V by 6 bases and J by 7 bases, and 16 bases separated the two germline ends. CDR1 LNHDA and CDR2 SQIVND come from the germline V gene (reference sequence). The CDR3 contains 14 residues. In DNA form, the CDR3 reads TGTGCCAGTAGCGCTCTACAGGGTTTAAATGAGCAGTTCTTC. Translation: CASSALQGLNEQFF.

The V call is TRBV5-1, the J call TRBJ2-1, with 7 positions matching TRBD1. The CDR3 sequence is 16 residues long. Per germline, CDR1 SGHRS and CDR2 YFSETQ. With 4 bases clipped from V and 2 bases from J, the junction kept 9 bases outside the gene matches. CDR3 in amino acids: CASSHRGTRAYNEQFF. CDR3 DNA sequence: TGCGCCAGCAGCCACAGGGGTACCCGCGCCTACAATGAGCAGTTCTTC.

V is TRBV2 and J is TRBJ2-7, with D perhaps matching TRBD2 (6 bases). The V and J ends lost 7 bases and 5 bases respectively, with 21 bases between them. Germline assignment: CDR1 SNHLY and CDR2 FYNNEI. This CDR3 spans 15 amino acids. The CDR3 DNA is TGTGCCAGCAACCTCGAATGGGCGGGAACCCACGAGCAGTACTTC. It specifies CASNLEWAGTHEQYF.

V gene TRBV29-1 combines with J gene TRBJ2-1, with 11 nucleotides matching TRBD2. V lost 7 bases to trimming and J lost 3 bases; unmatched junction nucleotides: 2. The CDR3 spans 13 residues. Germline CDR1 reads SQVTM; CDR2 reads ANQGSEA. The CDR3 DNA reads as TGCAGCGCTGGGACTAGCGGCTACAATGAGCAGTTCTTC. Its translation is CSAGTSGYNEQFF.

The chain's CDR3 is CASSLRGLAGGSPDTQYF. The DNA for the CDR3 is TGTGCCAGCAGCTTACGGGGACTAGCGGGAGGGTCCCCAGATACGCAGTATTTT. The rearrangement joins TRBV7-2 to TRBJ2-3, with 16 bases aligning to TRBD2. This CDR3 region has 18 residues. CDR1 is SGHTA, CDR2 FQGNSA, per germline. The V and J ends lost 2 bases and 4 bases, in that order; junction bases with no gene match: 6.

V is TRBV25-1 and J is TRBJ2-1; weak D call: TRBD2 (5 bases). Deletions cut 1 base from V and 0 bases from J, with 7 bases between. The length of the CDR3 is 15 residues. Germline CDR1 and CDR2: MGHDK and SYGVNS. Here the CDR3 reads CASSESGSSYNEQFF. The CDR3 DNA sequence: TGTGCCAGCAGTGAATCGGGGAGCTCCTACAATGAGCAGTTCTTC.

The chain links TRBV30 to TRBJ1-1, with no clear D. This CDR3 is built from 14 residues. V was cut by 3 bases and J by 2 bases, with 13 bases left in between. Germline CDR1 is GTSNPN and CDR2 is SVGIG (reference sequence). The CDR3 DNA is TGTGCCTGGAGCCCCTTGACACCCAACACTGAAGCTTTCTTT. The encoded protein is CAWSPLTPNTEAFF.

The chain couples TRBV5-1 to TRBJ2-1, with 8 bases aligning to TRBD2. The CDR3 runs to 18 residues. The germline gives CDR1 SGHRS, CDR2 YFSETQ. The junction had 13 bases not matched to a gene; V was cut back by 4 bases and J by 1 base. The CDR3 coding sequence is TGCGCCAGCAGCGGGGGACTAGTATACTGGGAATCCTACAATGAGCAGTTCTTC. This codes for CASSGGLVYWESYNEQFF.

This clone is large within its sample. The V gene is TRBV7-9, the J gene TRBJ1-1, with D possibly TRBD1 on 5 matching bases. Germline CDR1 is SEHNR and CDR2 is FQNEAQ (reference sequence). Trimming took off 2 bases at V and 5 bases at J, with 15 bases between the two ends. There are 15 residues in the CDR3. The CDR3 here is CASSLQDSLGTEAFF. Written as DNA, the CDR3 is TGTGCCAGCAGCTTACAAGACAGCCTTGGGACTGAAGCTTTCTTT.

In this sample, this clone turned up once. This chain uses TRBV7-3 with TRBJ2-2; D is uncertain. V was shortened by 2 bases and J by 0 bases, with 7 bases between the two germline ends. Looked up from germline, CDR1 is SGHTA and CDR2 is FQGTGA. This CDR3 is 15 amino acids long. The CDR3 reads CASSLGGPNTGELFF. CDR3 sequence (DNA): TGTGCCAGCAGCTTAGGTGGTCCGAACACCGGGGAGCTGTTTTTT.